The 19 T cell receptor beta chains in this list originate from one sample, sequenced in a study of T cells in Graves' hyperthyroidism and ophthalmopathy. There were TCR beta CDR3 regions amplified from RNA transcripts. The primer set for the first-round RT-PCR of the TCR CDR3 was HTBI. TCRdb re-analysed the multiplex PCR reads in MiXCR, keeping a single row per CDR3 protein. This table has around 400,000 distinct CDR3 sequences, around 15% appearing once. Sequenced material: blood. Receptor source: a woman aged 55 to 70 with Graves' ophthalmopathy.

The chain recombines TRBV10-2 with TRBJ2-7, with TRBD1 matching over 10 bases. Germline V gene sequence: CDR1 WSHSY, CDR2 SAAADI. V shed 8 bases, J shed 2 bases, and the junction held 3 bases outside the gene matches. The CDR3 totals 13 residues. Written as DNA, the CDR3 is TGCGCCAGCCTCGGGACAGGGGCCTACGAGCAGTACTTC. Translating gives CASLGTGAYEQYF.

This clonotype was counted at least ten times. The rearrangement links TRBV3-1 to TRBJ2-3; 7 bases line up with TRBD1. The CDR3 runs to 17 residues. J was trimmed by 5 bases and V by 1 base; bases with no gene match: 12. Germline V gives CDR1 LGHDT, CDR2 YNNKEL (reference sequence). The CDR3 DNA follows: TGTGCCAGCAGCCAAGGAGGAAAAGGACAGGCGGGAGATACGCAGTATTTT. Amino acid sequence: CASSQGGKGQAGDTQYF.

This clonotype has ten or more counts. The rearrangement links TRBV5-1 to TRBJ2-7, with unresolved D. This CDR3 region has 13 residues. The V gene's germline CDR1 is SGHRS and CDR2 YFSETQ. The V and J ends lost 3 bases and 5 bases respectively, with 12 bases between them. For the CDR3, the DNA is TGCGCCAGCAGCTCGCTTATCCGAGACGAGCAGTACTTC. This translates into CASSSLIRDEQYF.

This clonotype was detected many times. The chain has TRBV12-5 and TRBJ2-1; D might be TRBD2 (6 bases). Trimming took 5 bases from V and 5 from J, leaving 22 bases between them. The germline V gene has CDR1 LGHNT and CDR2 FRNRAP. The CDR3 runs 17 residues. In nucleotides, the CDR3 is TGTGCTAGTGGTCTTAATGCTTTAGCGGAGGTCCACAATGAGCAGTTCTTC. Amino acid sequence: CASGLNALAEVHNEQFF.

The chain is built from TRBV5-6 and TRBJ2-2, with 8 bases lining up with TRBD2. The germline V gene has CDR1 SGHDT and CDR2 YYEEEE. The CDR3 covers 15 residues. With V trimmed by 0 bases and J by 4 bases, 2 bases remained unmatched. The CDR3 DNA is TGTGCCAGCAGCTTGGTAGCGGGAACCACCGGGGAGCTGTTTTTT. Translating gives CASSLVAGTTGELFF.

This clonotype was seen at least ten times. The gene calls are TRBV2 and TRBJ2-2; possible D gene TRBD1, 6 bases. Germline CDR1 reads SNHLY; CDR2 reads FYNNEI. CDR3 size: 14 residues. V was trimmed by 8 bases and J by 3 bases, leaving 13 bases between them. The CDR3 DNA reads as TGTGCCAGCGAAAGTAGGGGGTACACCGGGGAGCTGTTTTTT. Translation: CASESRGYTGELFF.

This clonotype appeared many times. The rearrangement uses TRBV2 and TRBJ2-7; 7 bases map to TRBD2. From germline, CDR1 is SNHLY and CDR2 FYNNEI. The CDR3 consists of 14 residues. V dropped 7 bases and J dropped 0; count of bases not matched to a gene: 6. The CDR3: CASTPGGGSYEQYF. The CDR3 nucleotides are TGTGCCAGCACCCCCGGCGGGGGCTCCTACGAGCAGTACTTC.

The count of this clonotype is one. One base away lies a much larger clone, so this may be a sequencing read error. V and J are TRBV6-2 or TRBV6-3 and TRBJ2-5; 10 nucleotides match TRBD1. Looked up from germline, CDR1 is MNHEY and CDR2 is SVGEGT. CDR3 length equals 19 residues. This CDR3 reads CASSPGTGAIRPIQGTQYF. CDR3 DNA: TGTGCCAGCAGTCCAGGGACAGGGGCGATTCGGCCAATTCAAGGGACCCAGTACTTC.

V and J are TRBV4-1 and TRBJ2-7, with 8 nucleotides matching TRBD2. V trimming: 0 bases; J trimming: 6 bases; junction bases outside the gene matches: 7. The CDR3 is 15 amino acids. Germline V gene lookup returns CDR1 MGHRA and CDR2 YSYEKL. The CDR3 reads CASSQEPGGRSEQYF. The CDR3 region has the DNA TGCGCCAGCAGCCAAGAGCCGGGAGGGAGGAGCGAGCAGTACTTC.

The chain carries TRBV12-3 or TRBV12-4 and TRBJ2-4, with D possibly TRBD2 on 6 matching bases. CDR3 length: 14 amino acids. V was shortened by 1 base and J by 5 bases, with 9 bases between the two germline ends. DNA of the CDR3: TGTGCCAGCAGTTTAGAAGGGGAGGAAAACATTCAGTACTTC. It codes for CASSLEGEENIQYF.

This clonotype was found many times. This rearrangement joins TRBV6-1 to TRBJ2-7; 13 bases fit TRBD2. The trim removed 5 bases at V and 1 base at J, leaving 2 bases unmatched. Germline V gene sequence: CDR1 MNHNS, CDR2 SASEGT. CDR3 length equals 15 residues. This CDR3 reads CASSQTSGGSYEQYF. The DNA for the CDR3 is TGTGCCAGCAGTCAGACTAGCGGGGGGTCCTACGAGCAGTACTTC.

This chain joins TRBV7-3 and TRBJ1-2; perhaps TRBD1 as D (6 bases). Germline-derived CDR1 and CDR2 are SGHTA and FQGTGA. The V end was cut by 2 bases, the J end by 5 bases, with 15 bases between. The length of the CDR3 is 15 residues. CDR3 in amino acids: CASSLVGGANYGYTF. The CDR3 DNA follows: TGTGCCAGCAGCTTAGTTGGGGGGGCGAATTATGGCTACACCTTC.

The chain carries TRBV10-1 and TRBJ1-1; D is unresolved. V gave up 4 bases and J gave up 2 bases, with 8 bases separating them. Germline-derived CDR1 and CDR2 are WNHNN and SYGVQD (reference sequence). This CDR3 is built from 13 residues. CDR3: CASSVKDNTEAFF. The CDR3 bases are TGCGCCAGCAGTGTTAAAGATAACACTGAAGCTTTCTTT.

The chain recombines TRBV7-9 with TRBJ1-2; the D is unclear. Trimming shortened V by 5 bases and J by 3 bases, and 4 bases separated the two germline ends. The germline gives CDR1 SEHNR, CDR2 FQNEAQ (reference sequence). The CDR3 is 11 residues long. Here the CDR3 reads CASSPDYGYTF. CDR3 nucleotide sequence: TGTGCCAGCAGCCCGGACTATGGCTACACCTTC.

This clonotype was recorded at least ten times. The V call is TRBV5-1, the J call TRBJ2-7; D is unresolved. The CDR3 covers 12 residues. CDR1 SGHRS and CDR2 YFSETQ come from the germline V gene. V was clipped by 0 bases and J by 6 bases, with 7 bases between them. The CDR3 spells CASSLEIGEQYF. For the CDR3, the DNA is TGCGCCAGCAGCTTGGAGATCGGCGAGCAGTACTTC.

The genes are TRBV6-1 and TRBJ1-2; the match to TRBD1 covers 11 bases. Losses at the gene ends were 6 bases for V and 3 bases for J; bases not matched to a gene: 3. CDR1 is MNHNS, CDR2 SASEGT, per germline. This CDR3 comprises 14 residues. The CDR3 loop is CASSRTGGDYGYTF. CDR3 nucleotide sequence: TGTGCCAGCAGCAGGACAGGGGGCGACTATGGCTACACCTTC.

This clonotype has at least ten counts. This chain uses TRBV27 with TRBJ2-1; D could derive from TRBD1 or TRBD2 (7 bases each). CDR1 MNHEY and CDR2 SMNVEV come from the germline V gene (reference sequence). The CDR3 totals 16 residues. V lost 5 bases, J lost 7 bases, and 21 bases lay in between. Written as DNA, the CDR3 is TGTGCCAGCAGTCCCCCTAGCGGCAGGGGGAGGAATGAGCAGTTCTTC. This encodes CASSPPSGRGRNEQFF.

The V call is TRBV12-3 or TRBV12-4, the J call TRBJ1-1, with 8 bases identical to TRBD1. V dropped 6 bases and J dropped 1; count of bases not matched to a gene: 10. The CDR3 sequence is 16 residues long. Here the CDR3 reads CASRTRRGRANTEAFF. The CDR3 region has the DNA TGTGCCAGCAGAACGCGCAGGGGGCGAGCGAACACTGAAGCTTTCTTT.

The V gene is TRBV19, the J gene TRBJ2-2, with 8 bases aligning to TRBD1. There are 14 residues in the CDR3. Looked up from germline, CDR1 is LNHDA and CDR2 is SQIVND (reference sequence). Losses at the gene ends were 5 bases for V and 10 bases for J; bases not matched to a gene: 9. This chain's CDR3 is CASSPSDRVMELFF. CDR3 coding DNA: TGTGCCAGTAGTCCCTCGGACAGGGTGATGGAGCTGTTTTTT.